The 8 T cell receptor beta chains below were found in one sample sequenced in a study of blood T cell repertoires in COVID-19. Profiling relied on immunoSEQ multiplex PCR, and the TCRdb table lists in-frame clones only, not all of them. The sample shows about 180,000 clones, around 83% of them seen only once. Specimen: peripheral blood. These receptors were collected from a woman aged 25 to 39 with active or convalescent COVID-19.

In DNA form, the CDR3 reads TGTGCCAGCAGCTTGGACAGGGTGGGGACTGAAGCTTTCTTT. Amino acids: CASSLDRVGTEAFF. V usage is TRBV11-3 and J usage is TRBJ1-1; 8 bases are shared with TRBD1. The V and J ends lost 3 bases and 5 bases, in that order; junction bases with no gene match: 5. The germline gives CDR1 SGHNT, CDR2 YENEEA. This CDR3 is 14 amino acids long.

CDR3 in DNA: TGCGCCAGCAGCTTGGGGCTTTTAAAGAACACTGAAGCTTTCTTT. It translates to CASSLGLLKNTEAFF. V is TRBV5-1 and J is TRBJ1-1, with D hard to call. The germline V and J ends were trimmed by 0 bases and 1 base, with 10 bases remaining between them. This CDR3 spans 15 amino acids. CDR1 is SGHRS, CDR2 YFSETQ, per germline.

The rearrangement joins TRBV10-2 to TRBJ1-2; tentative D call: TRBD1 (6 bases). CDR3 length: 14 amino acids. The V end was cut by 2 bases, the J end by 4 bases, with 11 bases between. The germline V gene has CDR1 WSHSY and CDR2 SAAADI. DNA of the CDR3: TGCGCCAGCAGTGAGGAAGACAGGCCCTATGGCTACACCTTC. Translating it yields CASSEEDRPYGYTF.

J is TRBJ1-3 and V is TRBV7-9; the D is unclear. Germline CDR1 and CDR2: SEHNR and FQNEAQ (reference sequence). The CDR3 runs to 14 residues. Deletions cut 1 base from V and 3 bases from J, with 7 bases between. DNA for the CDR3: TGTGCCAGCAGCTTAGGCGGAAATGGAAACACCATATATTTT. Translated: CASSLGGNGNTIYF. Full variable domain (missing parts from reference TRBV7-9 and TRBJ1-3): DTGVSQNPRHKITKRGQNVTFRCDPISEHNRLYWYRQTLGQGPEFLTYFQNEAQLEKSRLLSDRFSAERPKGSFSTLEIQRTEQGDSAMYLCASSLGGNGNTIYFGEGSWLTVV.

The V and J genes are TRBV20-1 and TRBJ1-2; possible D gene TRBD1, 5 bases. Germline CDR1 reads DFQATT; CDR2 reads SNEGSKA (reference sequence). The CDR3 contains 12 residues. The V end lost 3 bases, the J end lost 8 bases, and 13 bases lay between the germline ends. In nucleotides, the CDR3 is TGCAGTGCTAGTTCCAGGGCGGGGGGCTACACCTTC. Its translation: CSASSRAGGYTF.

The chain has TRBV6-1 and TRBJ1-1, with TRBD1 identical over 8 bases. This CDR3 is built from 14 residues. CDR1 and CDR2 (germline): MNHNS, SASEGT. J was trimmed by 7 bases and V by 6 bases; bases with no gene match: 10. Here the CDR3 reads CASRDRVGDSEAFF. The CDR3 bases are TGTGCCAGCAGGGACAGGGTCGGGGACAGTGAAGCTTTCTTT.

In this sample, this clone turned up a few times. The V gene is TRBV25-1, the J gene TRBJ1-2; maybe TRBD1 (5 bases). The germline CDR1 and CDR2 sequences are MGHDK and SYGVNS. V lost 8 bases and J 2 bases, leaving 9 bases between the germline ends. The CDR3 sequence is 12 residues long. The CDR3 is CASRQLNYGYTF. CDR3 coding DNA: TGTGCCAGCCGACAGCTAAACTATGGCTACACCTTC.

About this clone itself: Other DNA sequences in the sample encode the same CDR3. This chain connects TRBV28 to TRBJ1-4; 8 nucleotides align to TRBD1. This CDR3 has 14 amino acids. Unmatched junction bases numbered 3, after V lost 2 bases and J lost 7 bases. Germline CDR1 is MDHEN and CDR2 is SYDVKM. CDR3 sequence reads: CASSLQGASEKLFF. The CDR3 DNA sequence: TGTGCCAGCAGTTTACAGGGGGCGTCTGAAAAACTGTTTTTT. Based on the CDR3 plus reference TRBV28 and TRBJ1-4, the full variable domain is DVKVTQSSRYLVKRTGEKVFLECVQDMDHENMFWYRQDPGLGLRLIYFSYDVKMKEKGDIPEGYSVSREKKERFSLILESASTNQTSMYLCASSLQGASEKLFFGSGTQLSVL.